This T cell receptor beta chain was identified in a study of cytomegalovirus exposure and HLA in healthy donors. This CDR3 comprises 17 residues. Trimming cost V 3 bases and J 8 bases; bases outside gene matches: 11. Per the germline V gene, CDR1 is SGHDT and CDR2 is YYEEEE. Worth noting for this clone: Its cognate antigen is unknown.

This table comes from immunoSEQ multiplex PCR, and its TCRdb copy is limited to in-frame clones, with some not included. The data hold about 130,000 clones, with around 94% observed a single time. Study-wide results and limits: Overall, around 150 TCR beta chains were annotated as cytomegalovirus-associated. In vitro assays verified that three CMV-associated chains recognized CMV antigens specifically. Reported performance of the classifier showed diagnosis of cytomegalovirus status with high specificity and sensitivity.

This receptor was taken from a woman younger than 35 in good health and CMV-seronegative. Material for sequencing was PBMCs. The chain uses TRBV5-6 and TRBJ1-4; 12 bases map to TRBD1. CDR3 nucleotide sequence: TGTGCCAGCAGCTATCGCCGGGACAGGGGGCTTCAGGAAAAACTGTTTTTT. Encoded protein: CASSYRRDRGLQEKLFF.